This T cell receptor (beta chain) was observed in a study of beta chain features in type 1 diabetes. Study-level findings and limits: In patients and controls equally, PCR might favor templates that are shorter. Moderate yet significant TCRB CDR3 shortening was seen in Type 1 diabetes patients in all four CD4+ subsets. Overrepresentation of cells with high TCR expression could result from cDNA sequencing. The study found fewer insertions and more deletions at VDJ junctions in type 1 diabetes patients. Small HLA sub-analyses could not settle whether HLA shapes TCRB rearrangement.

Germline loops: CDR1 SGHRS, CDR2 YFSETQ. The CDR3 is 12 residues long. V dropped 1 base and J dropped 2 bases, with 3 bases sitting between them. The investigators reverse transcribed all of the isolated RNA, so they sequenced expressed TCRB transcripts. Clones were sequenced by immunoSEQ multiplex PCR, and TCRdb holds only the in-frame ones, with some missing. The sample includes 250,000 to 300,000 clones, approximately 24% of them seen just once. Of note for this clone: Its antigen remains unknown. Other DNA sequences in the sample encode the same CDR3.

The rearrangement uses TRBV5-1 and TRBJ2-5; D is unresolved. The sequenced material came from naive CD4+ T cells from blood. The sequence was collected from a woman in her twenties or thirties with type 1 diabetes. The CDR3 DNA follows: TGCGCCAGCAGCTTGCTGCAAGAGACCCAGTACTTC. The encoded protein is CASSLLQETQYF.